The present entry profiles one TCR beta chain with its context. This record belongs to a study of blood T cell repertoires in COVID-19. Study at large: Both acute and convalescent COVID-19 samples were obtained from the United States, Italy and Spain. From T cells, B-cell-depleted T cells, or PBMCs came the material, which was cDNA or gDNA.

Original processing methods: Using reference gene primer amplification, nucleated cell counts were estimated. Produced via immunoSEQ multiplex PCR; TCRdb's table is partial and in-frame only. That table supplies the V and J calls and clone size; D and trimming were determined from the DNA. The sample lists 140,000 to 150,000 clones, roughly 82% occurring once. Germline V lookup: CDR1 LNHNV, CDR2 YYDKDF (reference sequence). The CDR3 is 18 residues long. After removal of 0 bases from V and 2 bases from J, the junction contained 10 bases not matched to a gene. Sequenced sample: peripheral blood. The clonotype comes from a human donor in a cohort sampled during active COVID-19. The rearrangement links TRBV15 to TRBJ2-7; the match to TRBD1 covers 10 bases. The CDR3 DNA follows: TGTGCCACCAGCAGAGATCTGGCATGGACAGGGGGGGCCTACGAGCAGTACTTC. It is translated as CATSRDLAWTGGAYEQYF. The full variable domain, completed using reference TRBV15 and TRBJ2-7, is DAMVIQNPRYQVTQFGKPVTLSCSQTLNHNVMYWYQQKSSQAPKLLFHYYDKDFNNEADTPDNFQSRRPNTSFCFLDIRSPGLGDTAMYLCATSRDLAWTGGAYEQYFGPGTRLTVT.